This is a list of T cell receptor beta chains from one sample in a study of spatial heterogeneity in lung cancer. TCRdb called the 5' RACE reads again in MiXCR, with one record for every CDR3 protein. This sample has tens of thousands of distinct CDR3 sequences, with approximately 12% found just once. Sequenced material: PBMCs, taken at surgery. The receptors derive from a male donor with early-stage non-small cell lung cancer. Both conserved end residues are part of each CDR3. Fields, in order: clone size, V gene, J gene, D gene, CDR3 DNA, CDR3 protein. The D gene is left open where the match is weak. Some rows mark clone size as missing; the rest say once, few, many or name a class of expanded clone.

many,TRBV12-3/TRBV12-4,TRBJ2-1,TRBD1,TGTGCCAGCAGTTCAGGGGGTAATGAGCAGTTCTTC,CASSSGGNEQFF
NA,TRBV28,TRBJ2-4,TRBD2,TGTGCCAGCAGTTTGCGACTAGCGGCGGCCAAAAACATTCAGTACTTC,CASSLRLAAAKNIQYF
many,TRBV24-1,TRBJ2-5,NA,TGTGCCACCAGTGATTTAGACGGCATCCAAGAGACCCAGTACTTC,CATSDLDGIQETQYF
many,TRBV9,TRBJ1-6,NA,TGTGCCAGCAGTGCCACAGGGTCACCCCTCCACTTT,CASSATGSPLHF
NA,TRBV29-1,TRBJ1-4,NA,TGCAGCGTTGAACCGGACCAACTGTTTTTT,CSVEPDQLFF
medium-sized,TRBV7-2,TRBJ1-6,NA,TGTGCCAGCAGCTTAGATCCTAGCTCCTATAATTCACCCCTCCACTTT,CASSLDPSSYNSPLHF
NA,TRBV12-3/TRBV12-4,TRBJ1-2,TRBD1,TGTGCCAGCAGTTTTCAGGGGACAGGCCATGGCTACACCTTC,CASSFQGTGHGYTF
few,TRBV11-2,TRBJ1-1,NA,TGTGCCAGCAGCCCAACAGTTGTGAACACTGAAGCTTTCTTT,CASSPTVVNTEAFF
few,TRBV11-1,TRBJ2-5,TRBD2,TGTGCCAGCAGCCTTAGGACTAGCAGAAACCAAGAGACCCAGTACTTC,CASSLRTSRNQETQYF
NA,TRBV5-1,TRBJ2-3,TRBD1,TGCGCCAGCAGCCCGAACCGGGACAGGACAGATACGCAGTATTTT,CASSPNRDRTDTQYF